This TCR beta chain stems from a study of blood T cell repertoires in COVID-19. CDR3 length: 15 residues. Trimming shortened V by 0 bases and J by 0 bases, and 9 bases separated the two germline ends. Germline lookup yields CDR1 SEHNR and CDR2 FQNEAQ (reference sequence). TCRdb's copy holds only in-frame clones and misses some; the assay was immunoSEQ multiplex PCR. Of approximately 200,000 clones in the sample, 70% to 90% were seen once. The specimen sequenced was peripheral blood. The receptor comes from a man younger than 45 with acute or convalescent COVID-19. The chain is built from TRBV7-9 and TRBJ2-7; TRBD2 might be the D (6 bases). The CDR3 region has the DNA TGTGCCAGCAGCTTAGCTAGGGAGGTCTCCTACGAGCAGTACTTC. Its translation is CASSLAREVSYEQYF.